Here is one T cell receptor beta chain with its context. Its specificity is not known. The data were produced by immunoSEQ multiplex PCR, yet TCRdb's version contains in-frame clones alone and is incomplete. The table records around 60,000 clones, about 76% of them present only once. These data originate in a study of OX40 agonist ivuxolimab in advanced cancers. General study results and limits: Nonresponders, in some cases, also had low normalized T-cell clonal expansion.

The CDR3 loop spans 13 amino acids. Germline CDR1 reads SGHNT; CDR2 reads YYREEE (reference sequence). Trimming removed 2 bases from V and 5 bases from J, with 11 bases in between. The chain recombines TRBV5-4 with TRBJ2-7, with a weak D call TRBD2 (5 bases). Sequencing used CD4+ or CD8+ T cells sorted from blood, obtained in a trial of the OX40 agonist ivuxolimab. The clonotype was recovered from an adult with an advanced solid tumor such as melanoma, head and neck, liver or kidney cancer. Written as DNA, the CDR3 is TGTGCCAGCAGCTTCGATAGAGGGAACGAGCAGTACTTC. Its translation is CASSFDRGNEQYF.